This TCR beta chain was documented in a study of identical twins. General study findings and limits: Alpha sequences that were out-of-frame and twin-shared showed an excess of low generation probability. Memory repertoires showed no such pattern, whereas abundant cord blood beta clonotypes carried fewer insertions.

Between the trimmed V and J ends, which lost 2 bases and 7 bases, there was a span of 5 bases. The CDR3 extends over 11 amino acids. The germline gives CDR1 SEHNR, CDR2 FQNEAQ (reference sequence). On this clonotype: What it recognizes is unknown.

After template switching added a universal primer site, the resulting cDNA carried unique molecular identifiers. TCRdb re-analysed the 5' RACE reads in MiXCR, keeping a single row per CDR3 protein. The table includes around 490,000 distinct CDR3 sequences, approximately 20% detected once. Separately, the same data were catalogued under a study of yellow fever vaccine responses in identical twins.

The source material was CD4+ T cells sorted from blood. V and J are TRBV7-9 and TRBJ1-1; D is uncertain. The origin of this receptor is a woman aged 18-29 years in good health. Here the CDR3 DNA reads TGTGCCAGCAGCTTAAAAGGTGAAGCTTTCTTT. It specifies CASSLKGEAFF.